A selection of T cell receptor beta chains follows, all from one sample in a study of Graves' ophthalmopathy and Graves' hyperthyroidism. Using its own MiXCR run on the multiplex PCR reads, TCRdb lists one record per CDR3 protein. This repertoire shows 500,000 to 700,000 distinct CDR3 sequences, around a fifth found once; its top ten account for roughly 7.4%. Sequenced: peripheral blood. These receptors all stem from a woman in her late teens or twenties with stable Graves' hyperthyroidism. Some clones in this sample may be carry-over from other donors' samples. The CDR3 runs from the conserved cysteine through the conserved F or W. Each record gives: D gene, clone size, V gene, J gene, CDR3 protein, CDR3 DNA. D genes are given only for firm matches. Size values are once, few and many counts, or a class for expanded clones, and some rows have none.

TRBD1	many	TRBV11-2	TRBJ2-5	CASSQRDRSFQETQYF	TGTGCCAGCAGCCAACGGGACAGGTCCTTCCAAGAGACCCAGTACTTC
TRBD2	NA	TRBV10-1	TRBJ2-7	CASSALLAGGHEQYF	TGCGCCAGCAGTGCGTTACTAGCGGGAGGACACGAGCAGTACTTC
NA	few	TRBV12-3/TRBV12-4	TRBJ1-2	CASSLEQFALGYTF	TGTGCCAGCAGTTTAGAACAGTTCGCTTTGGGCTACACCTTC
TRBD2	few	TRBV2	TRBJ2-7	CASSSAGVLYEQYF	TGTGCCAGCAGCTCCGCGGGGGTCCTCTACGAGCAGTACTTC
NA	many	TRBV11-2	TRBJ2-5	CASSQPGGQETQYF	TGTGCCAGCAGCCAACCGGGCGGACAAGAGACCCAGTACTTC
TRBD1	many	TRBV29-1	TRBJ1-1	CSVEDRGSWTEAFF	TGCAGCGTTGAGGACAGGGGATCGTGGACTGAAGCTTTCTTT
NA	NA	TRBV18	TRBJ2-7	CASSQQRDYEQYF	TGTGCCAGCTCACAGCAAAGAGACTACGAGCAGTACTTC
TRBD1	many	TRBV5-1	TRBJ1-6	CASRVSGGNSPLHF	TGCGCCAGCAGAGTCTCAGGGGGCAATTCACCCCTCCACTTT
NA	NA	TRBV6-5	TRBJ2-7	CASSSWTVSYEQYF	TGTGCCAGCAGTTCGTGGACGGTCTCCTACGAGCAGTACTTC
TRBD2	many	TRBV20-1	TRBJ2-5	CSARDVLAGEQETQYF	TGCAGTGCTAGAGATGTATTAGCGGGGGAACAAGAGACCCAGTACTTC
NA	many	TRBV30	TRBJ1-2	CAWSKAFDYGYTF	TGTGCCTGGAGTAAAGCGTTTGACTATGGCTACACCTTC
NA	few	TRBV7-2	TRBJ2-7	CASSLAATGTLYEQYF	TGTGCCAGCAGCTTAGCGGCCACCGGGACGCTCTACGAGCAGTACTTC
NA	few	TRBV10-1	TRBJ1-6	CASSGGKDSPLHF	TGCGCCAGCAGCGGGGGGAAGGATTCACCCCTCCACTTT
NA	many	TRBV12-3/TRBV12-4	TRBJ2-7	CASSLKSARGPGEQYF	TGTGCCAGCAGTTTAAAATCGGCCAGGGGTCCCGGCGAGCAGTACTTC
NA	many	TRBV25-1	TRBJ2-5	CASSEYPPQGPGWETQYF	TGTGCCAGCAGTGAATATCCCCCGCAGGGGCCAGGGTGGGAGACCCAGTACTTC
TRBD2	NA	TRBV6-1	TRBJ2-7	CASSVPGLAWEQYF	TGTGCCAGCAGTGTACCGGGACTAGCGTGGGAGCAGTACTTC
NA	few	TRBV5-6	TRBJ1-1	CASSLEARGTEAFF	TGTGCCAGCAGCTTGGAAGCGCGGGGGACTGAAGCTTTCTTT
NA	many	TRBV2	TRBJ1-1	CASIRGTENTEAFF	TGTGCCAGCATAAGGGGAACAGAGAACACTGAAGCTTTCTTT
NA	many	TRBV7-8	TRBJ1-2	CASSLDATNYGYTF	TGTGCCAGCAGCTTAGACGCGACTAACTATGGCTACACCTTC
NA	many	TRBV19	TRBJ1-2	CASSKGPYGYTF	TGTGCCAGTAGTAAGGGACCCTATGGCTACACCTTC